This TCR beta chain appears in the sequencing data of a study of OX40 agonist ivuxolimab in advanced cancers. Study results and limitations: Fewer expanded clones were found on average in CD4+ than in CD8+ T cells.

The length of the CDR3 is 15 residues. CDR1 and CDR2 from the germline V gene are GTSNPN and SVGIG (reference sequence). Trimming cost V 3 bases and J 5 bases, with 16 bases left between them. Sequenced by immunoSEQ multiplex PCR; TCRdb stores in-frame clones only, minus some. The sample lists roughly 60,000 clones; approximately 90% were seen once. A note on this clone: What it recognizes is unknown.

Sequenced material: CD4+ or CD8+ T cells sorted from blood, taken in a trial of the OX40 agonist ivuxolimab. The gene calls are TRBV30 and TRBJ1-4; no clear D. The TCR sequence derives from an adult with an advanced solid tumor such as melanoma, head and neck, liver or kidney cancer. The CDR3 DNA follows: TGTGCCTGGAGACCCACCCCCGGAGGGAATGAAAAACTGTTTTTT. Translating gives CAWRPTPGGNEKLFF. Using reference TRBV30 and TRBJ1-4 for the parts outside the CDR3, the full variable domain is SQTIHQWPATLVQPVGSPLSLECTVEGTSNPNLYWYRQAAGRGLQLLFYSVGIGQISSEVPQNLSASRPQDRQFILSSKKLLLSDSGFYLCAWRPTPGGNEKLFFGSGTQLSVL.